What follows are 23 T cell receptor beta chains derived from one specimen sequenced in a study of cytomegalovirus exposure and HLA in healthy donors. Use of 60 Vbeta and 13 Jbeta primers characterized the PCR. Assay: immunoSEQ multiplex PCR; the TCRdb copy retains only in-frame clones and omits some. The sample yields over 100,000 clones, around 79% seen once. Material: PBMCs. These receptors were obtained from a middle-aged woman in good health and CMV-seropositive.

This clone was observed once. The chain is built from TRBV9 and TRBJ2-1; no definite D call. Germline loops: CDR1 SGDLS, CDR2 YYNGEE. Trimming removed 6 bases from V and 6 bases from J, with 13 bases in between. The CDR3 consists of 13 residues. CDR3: CASKPRDINEQFF. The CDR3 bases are TGTGCCAGCAAACCCCGCGACATCAATGAGCAGTTCTTC.

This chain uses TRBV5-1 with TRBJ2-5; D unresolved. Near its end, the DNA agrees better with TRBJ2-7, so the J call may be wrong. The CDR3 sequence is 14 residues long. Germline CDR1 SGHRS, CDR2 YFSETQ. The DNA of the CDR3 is TGCGCCAGCAGCTCCTCCCTGGTGCGGCTCGAGCAGTACTTC. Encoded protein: CASSSSLVRLEQYF.

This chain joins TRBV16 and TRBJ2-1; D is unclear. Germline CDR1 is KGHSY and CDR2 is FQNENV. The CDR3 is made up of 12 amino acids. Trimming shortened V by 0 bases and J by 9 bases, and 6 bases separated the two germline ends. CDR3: CASSQSSGEQFF. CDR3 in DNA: TGTGCCAGCAGCCAATCGAGTGGTGAGCAGTTCTTC.

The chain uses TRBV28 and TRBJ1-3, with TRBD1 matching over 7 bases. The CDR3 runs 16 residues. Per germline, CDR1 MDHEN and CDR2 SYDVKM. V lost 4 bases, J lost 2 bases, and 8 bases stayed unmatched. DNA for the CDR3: TGTGCCAGCAGTTCTCCCGCGACAGGGACTGGAAACACCATATATTTT. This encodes CASSSPATGTGNTIYF.

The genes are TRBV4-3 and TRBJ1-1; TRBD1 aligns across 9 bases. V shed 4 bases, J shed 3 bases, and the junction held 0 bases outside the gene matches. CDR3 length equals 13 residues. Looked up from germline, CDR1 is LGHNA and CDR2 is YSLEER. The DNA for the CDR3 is TGCGCCAGCAGCCGGGACAGGGACACTGAAGCTTTCTTT. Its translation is CASSRDRDTEAFF.

The CDR3 DNA reads as TGTGCCTGGAGTAACTTCGGCGGGGCGGATTCACCCCTCCACTTT. Its protein is CAWSNFGGADSPLHF. The chain carries TRBV30 and TRBJ1-6; D might be TRBD1 (5 bases). V was clipped by 2 bases and J by 8 bases, with 16 bases between them. Germline V lookup: CDR1 GTSNPN, CDR2 SVGIG (reference sequence). The CDR3 covers 15 residues.

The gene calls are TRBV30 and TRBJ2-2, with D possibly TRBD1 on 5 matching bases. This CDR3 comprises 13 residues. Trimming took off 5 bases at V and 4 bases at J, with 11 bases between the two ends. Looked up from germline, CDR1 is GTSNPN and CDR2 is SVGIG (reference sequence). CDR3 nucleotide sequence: TGTGCCTGGGTGACAGACCCCACCGGGGAGCTGTTTTTT. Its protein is CAWVTDPTGELFF.

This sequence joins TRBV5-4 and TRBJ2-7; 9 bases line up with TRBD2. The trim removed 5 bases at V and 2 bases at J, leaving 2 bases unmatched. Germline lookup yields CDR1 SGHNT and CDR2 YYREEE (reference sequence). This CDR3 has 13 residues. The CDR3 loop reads CASRPSGTYEQYF. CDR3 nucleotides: TGTGCCAGCAGACCTAGCGGGACCTACGAGCAGTACTTC.

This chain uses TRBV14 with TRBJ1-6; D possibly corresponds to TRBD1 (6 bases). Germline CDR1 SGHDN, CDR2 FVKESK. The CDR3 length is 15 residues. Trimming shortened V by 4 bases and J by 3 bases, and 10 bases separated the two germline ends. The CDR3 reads CASSLTGSYNSPLHF. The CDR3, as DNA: TGTGCCAGCAGCCTCACAGGGAGCTATAATTCACCCCTCCACTTT.

The CDR3: CASSQEYRTQETQYF. CDR3 DNA: TGCGCCAGCAGCCAAGAATACAGAACGCAAGAGACCCAGTACTTC. The V and J genes are TRBV4-1 and TRBJ2-5; no firm D call. The CDR3 is 15 residues long. In germline, CDR1 is MGHRA, CDR2 YSYEKL. V lost 0 bases and J lost 2, with 10 bases in between.

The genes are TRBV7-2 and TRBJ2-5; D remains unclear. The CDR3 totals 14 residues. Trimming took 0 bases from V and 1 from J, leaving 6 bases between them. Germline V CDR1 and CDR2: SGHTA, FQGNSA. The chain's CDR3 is CASSLAGLQETQYF. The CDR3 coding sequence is TGTGCCAGCAGCTTAGCGGGCCTCCAAGAGACCCAGTACTTC.

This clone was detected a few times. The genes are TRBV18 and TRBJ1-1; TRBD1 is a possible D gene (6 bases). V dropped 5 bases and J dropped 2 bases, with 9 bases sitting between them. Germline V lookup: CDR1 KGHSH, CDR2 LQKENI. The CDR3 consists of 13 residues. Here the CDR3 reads CASSGDINTEAFF. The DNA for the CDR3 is TGTGCCAGCTCAGGGGACATCAACACTGAAGCTTTCTTT.

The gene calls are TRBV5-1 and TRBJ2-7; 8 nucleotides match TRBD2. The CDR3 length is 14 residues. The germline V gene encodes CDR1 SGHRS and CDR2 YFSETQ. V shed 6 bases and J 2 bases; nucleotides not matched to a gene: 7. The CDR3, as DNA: TGCGCCAGCACCCGGGTAGCGGGGACCTACGAGCAGTACTTC. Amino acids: CASTRVAGTYEQYF.

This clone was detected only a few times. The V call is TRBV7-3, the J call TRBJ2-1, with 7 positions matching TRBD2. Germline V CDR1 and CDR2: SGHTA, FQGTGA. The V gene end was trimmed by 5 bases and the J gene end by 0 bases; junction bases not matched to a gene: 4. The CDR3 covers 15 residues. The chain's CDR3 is CASSGRGSSYNEQFF. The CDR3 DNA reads TGTGCCAGCAGCGGGCGGGGGAGCTCCTACAATGAGCAGTTCTTC.

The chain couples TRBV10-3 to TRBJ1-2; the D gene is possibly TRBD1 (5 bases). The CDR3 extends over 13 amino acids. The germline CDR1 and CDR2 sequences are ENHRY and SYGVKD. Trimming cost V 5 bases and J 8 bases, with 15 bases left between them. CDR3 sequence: CAISNFREGGYTF. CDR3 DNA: TGTGCCATCAGTAATTTCAGGGAGGGGGGCTACACCTTC.

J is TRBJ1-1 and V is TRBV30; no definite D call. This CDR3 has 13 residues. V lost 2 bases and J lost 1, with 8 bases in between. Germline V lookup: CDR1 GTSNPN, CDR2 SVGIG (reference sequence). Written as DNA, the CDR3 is TGTGCCTGGAGTTTCGTAGCGAACACTGAAGCTTTCTTT. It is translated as CAWSFVANTEAFF.

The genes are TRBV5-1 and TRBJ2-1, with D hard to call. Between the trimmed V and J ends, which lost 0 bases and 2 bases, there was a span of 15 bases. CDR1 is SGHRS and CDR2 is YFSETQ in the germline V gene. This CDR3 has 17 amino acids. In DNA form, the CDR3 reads TGCGCCAGCAGCTTGGACCTTCTAATAAAACCCTACAATGAGCAGTTCTTC. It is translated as CASSLDLLIKPYNEQFF.

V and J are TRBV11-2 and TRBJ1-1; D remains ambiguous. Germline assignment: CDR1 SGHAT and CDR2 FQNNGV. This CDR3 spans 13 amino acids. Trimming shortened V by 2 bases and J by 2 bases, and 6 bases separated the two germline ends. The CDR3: CASSLTDNTEAFF. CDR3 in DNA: TGTGCCAGCAGCTTAACAGACAACACTGAAGCTTTCTTT.

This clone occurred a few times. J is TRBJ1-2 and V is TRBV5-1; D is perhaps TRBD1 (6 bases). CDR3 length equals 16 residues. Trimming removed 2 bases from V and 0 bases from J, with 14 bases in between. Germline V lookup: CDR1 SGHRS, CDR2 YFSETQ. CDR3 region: CASSFRRRGANYGYTF. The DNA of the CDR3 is TGCGCCAGCAGCTTTCGCCGCAGGGGAGCTAACTATGGCTACACCTTC.

In DNA, the CDR3 is TGCGCCAGCAGCCCACGACTAGCGGATGCCGGGGAGCTGTTTTTT. Residues: CASSPRLADAGELFF. The chain employs TRBV5-1 and TRBJ2-2; 9 bases fit TRBD2. The V and J ends lost 4 bases and 6 bases, in that order; junction bases with no gene match: 7. The germline gives CDR1 SGHRS, CDR2 YFSETQ. The CDR3 is 15 residues long.

The CDR3 reads CASSLPGGYEQYF. The DNA for the CDR3 is TGTGCCAGCAGTTTACCAGGGGGGTACGAGCAGTACTTC. The chain carries TRBV27 and TRBJ2-7, with D tentatively TRBD1 (7 bases). The V end was cut by 2 bases, the J end by 4 bases, with 9 bases between. The V gene's germline CDR1 is MNHEY and CDR2 SMNVEV (reference sequence). The CDR3 is made up of 13 amino acids.

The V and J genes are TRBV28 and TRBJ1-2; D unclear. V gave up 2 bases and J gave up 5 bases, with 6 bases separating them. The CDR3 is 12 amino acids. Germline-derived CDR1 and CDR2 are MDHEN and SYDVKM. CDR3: CASSLVGYGYTF. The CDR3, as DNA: TGTGCCAGCAGTTTAGTCGGGTATGGCTACACCTTC.

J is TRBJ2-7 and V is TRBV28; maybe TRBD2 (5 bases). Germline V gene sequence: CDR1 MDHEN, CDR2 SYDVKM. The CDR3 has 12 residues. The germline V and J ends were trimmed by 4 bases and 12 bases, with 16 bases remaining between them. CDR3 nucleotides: TGTGCCAGCAGTTCCTCCCCACTAGATCCGTACTTC. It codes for CASSSSPLDPYF.